This entry concerns a single T cell receptor (beta chain). The CDR3 is 15 residues long. V lost 2 bases, J lost 4 bases, and 14 bases lay in between. Germline lookup yields CDR1 KGHSH and CDR2 LQKENI. The sample originates from a study of shared clonotypes between healthy human individuals. Profiling relied on immunoSEQ multiplex PCR, and the TCRdb table lists in-frame clones only, not all of them. The sample carries 2 million to 2.5 million clones, about 92% recorded once. The J gene is TRBJ1-2, the V gene TRBV18, with D possibly being TRBD1 (5 bases). Material: naive CD4+ T cells from PBMCs. Subset of the sample: CD45RA+ positively selected. This TCR derives from a young man in good health. Some clones in this sample may be carry-over from other donors' samples. The CDR3 bases are TGTGCCAGCTCACCATTGCAACAGGACCCCTATGGCTACACCTTC. Translation gives CASSPLQQDPYGYTF.